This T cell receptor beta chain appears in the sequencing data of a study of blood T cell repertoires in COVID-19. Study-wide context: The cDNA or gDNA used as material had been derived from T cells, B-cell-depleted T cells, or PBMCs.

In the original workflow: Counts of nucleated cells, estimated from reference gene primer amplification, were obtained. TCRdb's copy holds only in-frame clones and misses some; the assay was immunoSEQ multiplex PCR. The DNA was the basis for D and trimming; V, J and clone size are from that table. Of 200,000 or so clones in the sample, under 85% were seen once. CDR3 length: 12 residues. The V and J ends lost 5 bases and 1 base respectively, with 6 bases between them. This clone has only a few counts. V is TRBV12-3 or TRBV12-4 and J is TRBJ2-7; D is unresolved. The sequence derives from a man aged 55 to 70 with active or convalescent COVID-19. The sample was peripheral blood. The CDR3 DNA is TGTGCCAGCAGTCCAACTTCCTACGAGCAGTACTTC. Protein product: CASSPTSYEQYF.